This T cell receptor beta chain was profiled in a study of identical twins. Broader study findings: Compared with unrelated sharing, twin-shared out-of-frame alpha sequences had more low-probability sequences.

A remark on this clonotype: Its antigen is currently unknown.

Each CDR3 protein is one row after TCRdb ran MiXCR on the 5' RACE reads. The sample gives about 220,000 distinct CDR3 sequences, around 8% of which show up once; 1.5% to 2.5% is in the top ten. CDR3 length equals 17 residues. J gave up 3 bases and V 4 bases, and 13 bases lay outside the gene matches. Germline CDR1 and CDR2: LNHDA and SQIVND (reference sequence). A further study also used this sample, focusing on yellow fever vaccine responses in identical twins.

The V gene is TRBV19, the J gene TRBJ2-3; 7 bases fit TRBD1. This TCR came from a young woman in good health. Specimen: memory (CD45RO+) T cells sorted from blood. DNA of the CDR3: TGTGCCAGTAGTACAGCGACCGGGACAGCAACAACAGATACGCAGTATTTT. The encoded protein is CASSTATGTATTDTQYF. The variable domain in full, completed from reference TRBV19 and TRBJ2-3, reads DGGITQSPKYLFRKEGQNVTLSCEQNLNHDAMYWYRQDPGQGLRLIYYSQIVNDFQKGDIAEGYSVSREKKESFPLTVTSAQKNPTAFYLCASSTATGTATTDTQYFGPGTRLTVL.